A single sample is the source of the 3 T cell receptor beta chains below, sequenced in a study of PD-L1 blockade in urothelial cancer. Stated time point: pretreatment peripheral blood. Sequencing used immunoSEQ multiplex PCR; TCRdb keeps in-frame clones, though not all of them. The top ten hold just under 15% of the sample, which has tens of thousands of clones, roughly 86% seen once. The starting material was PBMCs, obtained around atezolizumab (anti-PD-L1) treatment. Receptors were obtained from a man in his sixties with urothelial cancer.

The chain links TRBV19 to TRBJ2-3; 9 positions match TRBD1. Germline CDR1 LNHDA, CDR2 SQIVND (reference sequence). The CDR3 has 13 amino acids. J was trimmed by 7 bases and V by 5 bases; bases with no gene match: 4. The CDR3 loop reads CASSGTGGHTQYF. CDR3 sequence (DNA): TGTGCCAGTAGTGGTACAGGGGGCCATACGCAGTATTTT.

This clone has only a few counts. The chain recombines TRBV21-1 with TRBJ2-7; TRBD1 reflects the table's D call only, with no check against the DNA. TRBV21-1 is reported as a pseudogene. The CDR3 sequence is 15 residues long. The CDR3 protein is CASSTSDRAPYEQYF. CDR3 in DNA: TGTGCCAGCAGCACCTCTGACAGGGCACCCTACGAGCAGTACTTC.

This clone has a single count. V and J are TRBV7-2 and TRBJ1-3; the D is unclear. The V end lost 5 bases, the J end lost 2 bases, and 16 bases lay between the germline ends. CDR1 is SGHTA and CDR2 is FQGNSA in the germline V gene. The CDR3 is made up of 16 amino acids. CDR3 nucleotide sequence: TGTGCCAGCAGCATTCCCACCGCGGCACCTGGAAACACCATATATTTT. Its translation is CASSIPTAAPGNTIYF.